Listed below are T cell receptor beta chains from one sample, sequenced in a study of CD8 T cells in ankylosing spondylitis. Each CDR3 protein gets one entry after TCRdb re-called the 5' RACE reads with MiXCR. The top ten hold about 0.92% of the sample, which has approximately 400,000 distinct CDR3 sequences, 25% to 30% seen once. Sequencing was performed on blood, either unsorted or a sorted T cell fraction (not recorded which). These receptors originate from a male donor with ankylosing spondylitis. Both conserved end residues are part of each CDR3. A D gene is named only where the DNA matches it firmly. Only some rows state a clone size, as once, few, many or a class for expanded clones.

j_gene,v_gene,abundance,d_gene,CDR3aa,CDR3nt
TRBJ2-2,TRBV24-1,.,TRBD2,CATSEPPLKLAGAPGELFF,TGTGCCACCAGTGAACCACCCCTGAAACTAGCGGGAGCACCCGGGGAGCTGTTTTTT
TRBJ2-5,TRBV14,few,.,CASSQGLRGEETQYF,TGTGCCAGCAGCCAAGGTTTAAGAGGGGAAGAGACCCAGTACTTC
TRBJ2-2,TRBV27,.,.,CASSPRGRPSGELFF,TGTGCCAGCAGTCCCCGAGGCAGACCTAGCGGGGAGCTGTTTTTT
TRBJ2-1,TRBV20-1,few,.,CSARQGWNEQFF,TGCAGTGCTAGGCAGGGCTGGAATGAGCAGTTCTTC
TRBJ2-1,TRBV20-1,.,TRBD2,CSASGGDEEQFF,TGCAGTGCTTCTGGGGGGGATGAGGAGCAGTTCTTC
TRBJ2-6,TRBV20-1,once,.,CSARDRRDGGANVLTF,TGCAGTGCTAGAGATCGAAGGGACGGTGGGGCCAACGTCCTGACTTTC
TRBJ1-2,TRBV2,.,TRBD1,CASTFGQGALYGYTF,TGTGCCAGCACCTTCGGACAGGGCGCTCTCTATGGCTACACCTTC
TRBJ2-1,TRBV18,.,.,CASSDSGTQQFF,TGTGCCAGCTCAGACTCCGGGACTCAGCAGTTCTTC
TRBJ2-2,TRBV10-3,.,TRBD2,CAMGRLAESTGELFF,TGTGCCATGGGACGTCTAGCGGAAAGCACCGGGGAGCTGTTTTTT
TRBJ1-1,TRBV12-2,.,.,CASRFNMGTGGKTEAFF,TGTGCAAGTCGCTTTAATATGGGGACAGGGGGTAAGACTGAAGCTTTCTTT